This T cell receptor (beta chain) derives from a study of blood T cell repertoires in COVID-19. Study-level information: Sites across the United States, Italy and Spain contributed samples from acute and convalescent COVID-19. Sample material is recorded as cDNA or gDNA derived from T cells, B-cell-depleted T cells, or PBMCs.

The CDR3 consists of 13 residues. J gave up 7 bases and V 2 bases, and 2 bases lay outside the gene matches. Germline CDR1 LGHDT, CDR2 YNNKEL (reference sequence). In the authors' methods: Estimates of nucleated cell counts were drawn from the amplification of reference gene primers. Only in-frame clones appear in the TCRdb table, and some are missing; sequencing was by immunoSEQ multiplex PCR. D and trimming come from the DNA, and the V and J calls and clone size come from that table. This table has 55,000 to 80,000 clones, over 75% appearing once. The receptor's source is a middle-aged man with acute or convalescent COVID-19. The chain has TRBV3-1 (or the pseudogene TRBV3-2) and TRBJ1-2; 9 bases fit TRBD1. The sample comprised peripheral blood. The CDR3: CASSQTGGFGYTF. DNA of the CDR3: TGTGCCAGCAGCCAAACAGGGGGCTTTGGCTACACCTTC.